This T cell receptor (beta chain) was recovered during a study of blood T cell repertoires in COVID-19. The CDR3 contains 15 residues. V lost 3 bases, J lost 1 base, and 3 bases stayed unmatched. Germline V gene lookup returns CDR1 MGHRA and CDR2 YSYEKL. On this clone: Other DNA sequences of this sample code for an identical CDR3.

Produced via immunoSEQ multiplex PCR; TCRdb's table is partial and in-frame only. The sample has approximately 250,000 clones; about 83% are singletons. Sequencing input: peripheral blood. The chain carries TRBV4-1 and TRBJ2-5, with 9 bases lining up with TRBD2. The sequence was obtained from a woman between 40 and 50 years old who had recovered from COVID-19. The CDR3 spells CASSHLAGTQETQYF. CDR3 nucleotide sequence: TGCGCCAGCAGCCACCTAGCGGGAACCCAAGAGACCCAGTACTTC.